The 11 T cell receptor beta chains listed next were all sequenced from one sample in a study of T cell changes during pregnancy in multiple sclerosis. Assay used: immunoSEQ multiplex PCR; TCRdb lists only in-frame clones, some missing. The repertoire consists of about 68,000 clones, with over 75% occurring once and the leading ten covering 1.5%. Sequenced material: peripheral blood, taken in the third trimester of pregnancy. These receptors were taken from a female donor with multiple sclerosis, enrolled in a pregnancy study.

The chain uses TRBV19 and TRBJ1-1; D gene ambiguous. The CDR3 consists of 13 residues. V lost 4 bases and J 1 base, leaving 7 bases between the germline ends. Germline assignment: CDR1 LNHDA and CDR2 SQIVND (reference sequence). CDR3 DNA: TGTGCCAGTAGTACACAGAGGAACACTGAAGCTTTCTTT. This gives the protein CASSTQRNTEAFF.

The J gene is TRBJ1-5, the V gene TRBV5-4, with a weak D call TRBD1 (6 bases). The V end was cut by 0 bases, the J end by 5 bases, with 12 bases between. Germline V CDR1 and CDR2: SGHNT, YYREEE (reference sequence). This CDR3 has 15 amino acids. Here the CDR3 reads CASSLGGGHDQPQHF. In DNA form, the CDR3 reads TGTGCCAGCAGCTTGGGAGGGGGTCACGATCAGCCCCAGCATTTT. The full variable domain, in which reference TRBV5-4 and TRBJ1-5 provide the parts outside the CDR3, is ETGVTQSPTHLIKTRGQQVTLRCSSQSGHNTVSWYQQALGQGPQFIFQYYREEENGRGNFPPRFSGLQFPNYSSELNVNALELDDSALYLCASSLGGGHDQPQHFGDGTRLSIL.

This chain uses TRBV5-1 with TRBJ2-5; TRBD1 agrees at 7 bases. CDR1 SGHRS and CDR2 YFSETQ come from the germline V gene. This CDR3 has 14 residues. V was clipped by 3 bases and J by 2 bases; unmatched bases: 4. CDR3 sequence: CASSSTGAQETQYF. The CDR3 region has the DNA TGCGCCAGCAGCTCTACAGGGGCTCAAGAGACCCAGTACTTC.

The rearrangement uses TRBV19 and TRBJ2-2; D unresolved. The V gene lost 3 bases and the J gene lost 8 bases, with 10 bases spanning the gap. The CDR3 runs 13 residues. CDR1 and CDR2 (germline): LNHDA, SQIVND (reference sequence). The CDR3, as DNA: TGTGCCAGTAGTATCGGCAGGCTGGGGGAGCTGTTTTTT. Protein: CASSIGRLGELFF.

J is TRBJ2-5 and V is TRBV25-1, with 11 bases matching TRBD1. Germline CDR1 reads MGHDK; CDR2 reads SYGVNS. The CDR3 runs 17 residues. V lost 1 base to trimming and J lost 1 base; unmatched junction nucleotides: 5. The CDR3 loop is CASSEWTGGEGQETQYF. For the CDR3, the DNA is TGTGCCAGCAGTGAATGGACAGGGGGCGAAGGCCAAGAGACCCAGTACTTC.

V is TRBV9 and J is TRBJ2-1, with D perhaps matching TRBD1 (6 bases). The CDR3 sequence is 14 residues long. From germline, CDR1 is SGDLS and CDR2 YYNGEE. Trimming stripped 3 bases from V and 4 bases from J, with 11 bases between. The CDR3 region has the DNA TGTGCCAGCAGCGGGGGGCAGATATACAATGAGCAGTTCTTC. Translated, it gives CASSGGQIYNEQFF.

CDR3 bases: TGTGCCATCAGTGAGTCGGACAGGGTCATTGGTGAAAAACTGTTTTTT. This sequence encodes CAISESDRVIGEKLFF. The V and J genes are TRBV10-3 and TRBJ1-4, with 8 positions matching TRBD1. The germline CDR1 and CDR2 sequences are ENHRY and SYGVKD. The CDR3 extends over 16 amino acids. Trimming removed 0 bases from V and 7 bases from J; junction bases left unmatched: 7.

The V and J genes are TRBV5-1 and TRBJ1-1; D not resolved. CDR3 length: 15 amino acids. V was trimmed by 4 bases and J by 4 bases, leaving 17 bases between them. Germline assignment: CDR1 SGHRS and CDR2 YFSETQ. The CDR3 nucleotides read TGCGCCAGCAGCCCGGGTCGACCCGGTGGCACTGAAGCTTTCTTT. It specifies CASSPGRPGGTEAFF.

The V call is TRBV7-2, the J call TRBJ1-5; D is undetermined. Germline CDR1 is SGHTA and CDR2 is FQGNSA. V lost 1 base and J 0 bases, leaving 10 bases between the germline ends. This CDR3 is 16 amino acids long. DNA of the CDR3: TGTGCCAGCAGCTTAGTAGGAGGTAATAGCAATCAGCCCCAGCATTTT. It encodes CASSLVGGNSNQPQHF.

The chain is built from TRBV19 and TRBJ2-7; the D gene is possibly TRBD1 (6 bases). The germline V gene encodes CDR1 LNHDA and CDR2 SQIVND (reference sequence). This CDR3 comprises 14 residues. Trimming removed 4 bases from V and 3 bases from J, with 13 bases in between. The CDR3 region has the DNA TGTGCCAGTAGTAAAGGGGACACCAACTACGAGCAGTACTTC. Translation: CASSKGDTNYEQYF.

V usage is TRBV4-2 and J usage is TRBJ2-3, with 15 bases aligning to TRBD2. CDR3 length: 16 amino acids. V was clipped by 5 bases and J by 7 bases; unmatched bases: 7. Germline V gene lookup returns CDR1 LGHNA and CDR2 YNFKEQ. DNA for the CDR3: TGTGCCAGCAGCTCCGGACTAGCGGGGGGGCCCTATACGCAGTATTTT. This codes for CASSSGLAGGPYTQYF.